The 10 T cell receptor beta chains listed next were all sequenced from one sample in a study of shared clonotypes between healthy human individuals (dated by TCRdb to 2019 to 2021). The method behind the library was the immunoSEQ multiplex PCR assay. The table was pulled from immuneACCESS by TCRdb, which kept in-frame rearrangements only. Such tables lose some clones; where checked, under half of the loss comes from unresolved V genes, and the rest has no known cause. The sample yields about a million clones; approximately 75% were counted once. The ten largest make up approximately 0.9% of the sample. Material: memory CD4+ T cells from PBMCs. The meaning of the sample's cell subset or site label: CD45RA-negative fraction. The source is a man aged 18-30 years in good health. Some clones in this sample may be carry-over from other donors' samples.

The rearrangement links TRBV11-2 to TRBJ2-3; D not certain. Germline loops: CDR1 SGHAT, CDR2 FQNNGV. The CDR3 has 14 amino acids. V was pared by 5 bases and J by 1 base, with 10 bases between. CDR3 bases: TGTGCCAGCAGCGCCCGACCGGGCACAGATACGCAGTATTTT. It yields the protein CASSARPGTDTQYF.

The table lists this clone with a count of one. Just one base apart from a much larger clone, this may be a read error. The rearrangement joins TRBV25-1 to TRBJ2-7; no clear D gene. The germline CDR1 and CDR2 sequences are MGHDK and SYGVNS. V dropped 1 base and J dropped 2 bases, with 9 bases sitting between them. This CDR3 is 14 amino acids long. In DNA, the CDR3 is TGTGCCAGCAGTGAATCCACGGGTGCCTACGAGCAGTACTTC. Its translation: CASSESTGAYEQYF.

This clone was counted between two and nine times. This chain uses TRBV5-1 with TRBJ1-1; 7 positions match TRBD1. CDR3 size: 16 residues. Germline CDR1 and CDR2: SGHRS and YFSETQ. The V segment lost 3 bases and the J segment 0 bases; nucleotides outside the gene matches: 8. The CDR3 sequence is CASSSPGGQMNTEAFF. Written as DNA, the CDR3 is TGCGCCAGCAGCTCTCCGGGGGGACAGATGAACACTGAAGCTTTCTTT.

The rearrangement joins TRBV5-4 to TRBJ2-5, with 8 bases lining up with TRBD2. Germline loops: CDR1 SGHNT, CDR2 YYREEE (reference sequence). CDR3 length equals 14 residues. The V and J ends lost 4 bases and 1 base, in that order; junction bases with no gene match: 3. As DNA, the CDR3 is TGTGCCAGCAGCCGGGGGGGGATCCAAGAGACCCAGTACTTC. This sequence encodes CASSRGGIQETQYF.

The CDR3 here is CASARRDTGELFF. The DNA for the CDR3 is TGTGCCAGCGCTCGTCGGGACACCGGGGAGCTGTTTTTT. This chain joins TRBV18 and TRBJ2-2; no reliable D call. The CDR3 extends over 13 amino acids. Germline CDR1 KGHSH, CDR2 LQKENI. The ends were cut back, 8 bases at V and 3 bases at J, with 10 bases in the middle.

Comments on this clone: An end of the junction does not agree with germline; a read error may underlie this. Other DNA variants within this sample encode the same CDR3. V usage is TRBV5-1 and J usage is TRBJ1-4; 9 positions match TRBD1. The length of the CDR3 is 14 residues. CDR1 and CDR2 from the germline V gene are SGHRS and YFSETQ. CDR3 sequence reads: CASSPDRGNEKLFF. For the CDR3, the DNA is TGCGCTAGCAGCCCGGACAGGGGTAATGAAAAACTGTTTTTT. The full variable domain, completed using reference TRBV5-1 and TRBJ1-4, is KAGVTQTPRYLIKTRGQQVTLSCSPISGHRSVSWYQQTPGQGLQFLFEYFSETQRNKGNFPGRFSGRQFSNSRSEMNVSTLELGDSALYLCASSPDRGNEKLFFGSGTQLSVL.

This clone was detected once. V is TRBV28 and J is TRBJ1-1; D unclear. The V and J ends lost 3 bases and 8 bases respectively, with 22 bases between them. The V gene's germline CDR1 is MDHEN and CDR2 SYDVKM. The CDR3 covers 16 residues. The CDR3 region has the DNA TGTGCCAGCAGTTTCGGTTACTTCCGGGCAGCGGTAGAAGCTTTCTTT. It is translated as CASSFGYFRAAVEAFF. Filled out from reference TRBV28 and TRBJ1-1, the complete variable domain reads DVKVTQSSRYLVKRTGEKVFLECVQDMDHENMFWYRQDPGLGLRLIYFSYDVKMKEKGDIPEGYSVSREKKERFSLILESASTNQTSMYLCASSFGYFRAAVEAFFGQGTRLTVV.

This clone was seen only a few times. V usage is TRBV2 and J usage is TRBJ2-5, with 8 bases aligning to TRBD1. V dropped 7 bases and J dropped 2; count of bases not matched to a gene: 9. The germline V gene encodes CDR1 SNHLY and CDR2 FYNNEI. CDR3 length: 15 amino acids. CDR3 in amino acids: CASIYQGQEQETQYF. The CDR3, as DNA: TGTGCCAGCATTTATCAGGGACAGGAACAAGAGACCCAGTACTTC.

As regards this clone: A much larger clonotype is one base distant, so this may be a read error. This CDR3 is also generated by other DNA sequences in the sample. The chain joins TRBV6-5 to TRBJ1-4; D is undetermined. V shed 2 bases and J shed 4 bases, with 5 bases lying between them. The CDR3 is 13 amino acids. CDR1 and CDR2 (germline): MNHEY, SVGAGI. Here the CDR3 DNA reads TGTGCCAGCAGTTACCGGCGTAATGAAAAACTGTTTTTT. Translation gives CASSYRRNEKLFF.

A remark on this clone: A read error likely explains this, since a far larger clone differs by one base. The same CDR3 also results from other DNA sequences found in this sample. This chain connects TRBV30 to TRBJ1-2; 8 bases match TRBD1. CDR3 size: 14 residues. Germline V gives CDR1 GTSNPN, CDR2 SVGIG (reference sequence). This CDR3 is CAWRRDRSNYGYTF. The CDR3 DNA is TGTGCATGGAGACGGGACAGGAGTAACTATGGCTACACCTTC. The variable domain in full, with the rest retrieved from reference TRBV30 and TRBJ1-2, is SQTIHQWPATLVQPVGSPLSLECTVEGTSNPNLYWYRQAAGRGLQLLFYSVGIGQISSEVPQNLSASRPQDRQFILSSKKLLLSDSGFYLCAWRRDRSNYGYTFGSGTRLTVV.